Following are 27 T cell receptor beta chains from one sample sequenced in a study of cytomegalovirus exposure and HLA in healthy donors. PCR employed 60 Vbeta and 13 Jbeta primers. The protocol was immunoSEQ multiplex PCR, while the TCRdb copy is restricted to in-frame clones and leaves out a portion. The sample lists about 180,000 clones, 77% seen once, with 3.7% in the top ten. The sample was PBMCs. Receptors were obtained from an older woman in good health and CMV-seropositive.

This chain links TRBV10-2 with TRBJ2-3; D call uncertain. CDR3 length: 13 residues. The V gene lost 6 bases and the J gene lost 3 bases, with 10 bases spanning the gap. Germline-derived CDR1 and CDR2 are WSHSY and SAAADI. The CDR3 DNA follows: TGCGCCAGCAGAGTACTCCCGACAGATACGCAGTATTTT. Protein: CASRVLPTDTQYF.

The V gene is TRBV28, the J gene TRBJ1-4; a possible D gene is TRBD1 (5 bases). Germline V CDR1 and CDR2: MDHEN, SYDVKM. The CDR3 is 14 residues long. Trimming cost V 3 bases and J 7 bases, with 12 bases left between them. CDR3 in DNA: TGTGCCAGCAGTTTTGGGGGGGGAGGTGAAAAACTGTTTTTT. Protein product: CASSFGGGGEKLFF.

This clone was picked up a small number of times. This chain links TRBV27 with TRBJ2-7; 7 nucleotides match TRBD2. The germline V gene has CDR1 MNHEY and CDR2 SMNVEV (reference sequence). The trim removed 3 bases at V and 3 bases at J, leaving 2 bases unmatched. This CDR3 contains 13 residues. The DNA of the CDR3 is TGTGCCAGCAGTTTTGGCGGGAGCTACGAGCAGTACTTC. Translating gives CASSFGGSYEQYF.

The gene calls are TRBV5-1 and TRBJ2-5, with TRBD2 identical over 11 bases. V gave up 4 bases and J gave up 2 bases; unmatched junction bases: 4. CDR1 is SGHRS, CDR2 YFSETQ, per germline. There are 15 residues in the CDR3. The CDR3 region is CASSRGTSGQETQYF. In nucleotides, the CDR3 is TGCGCCAGCAGCCGGGGGACTAGCGGACAAGAGACCCAGTACTTC.

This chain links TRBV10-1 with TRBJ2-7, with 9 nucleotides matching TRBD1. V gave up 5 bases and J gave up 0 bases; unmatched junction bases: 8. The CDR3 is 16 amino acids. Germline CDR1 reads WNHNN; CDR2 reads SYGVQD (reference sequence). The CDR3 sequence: CASSNTGGSASYEQYF. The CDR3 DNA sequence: TGCGCCAGCAGTAATACAGGGGGCTCCGCCTCCTACGAGCAGTACTTC.

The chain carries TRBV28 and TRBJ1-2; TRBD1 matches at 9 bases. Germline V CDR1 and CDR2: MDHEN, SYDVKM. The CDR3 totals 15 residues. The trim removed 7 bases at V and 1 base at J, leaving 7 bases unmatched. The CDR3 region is CASIESTGGNYGYTF. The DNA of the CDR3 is TGTGCCAGCATTGAATCGACAGGGGGTAACTATGGCTACACCTTC.

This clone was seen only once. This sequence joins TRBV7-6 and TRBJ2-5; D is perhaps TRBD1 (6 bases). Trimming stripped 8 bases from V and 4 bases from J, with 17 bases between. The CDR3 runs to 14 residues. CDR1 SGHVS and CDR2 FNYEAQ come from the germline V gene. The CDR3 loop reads CASGIWGQTETQYF. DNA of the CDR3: TGTGCCAGCGGGATTTGGGGGCAGACAGAGACCCAGTACTTC.

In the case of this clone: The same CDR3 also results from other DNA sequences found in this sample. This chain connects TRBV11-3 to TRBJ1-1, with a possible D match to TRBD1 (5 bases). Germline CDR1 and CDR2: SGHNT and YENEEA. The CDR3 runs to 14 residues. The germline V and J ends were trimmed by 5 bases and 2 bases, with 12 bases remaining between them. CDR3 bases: TGTGCCAGCAGCCCCGGGGGGACCAACACTGAAGCTTTCTTT. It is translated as CASSPGGTNTEAFF.

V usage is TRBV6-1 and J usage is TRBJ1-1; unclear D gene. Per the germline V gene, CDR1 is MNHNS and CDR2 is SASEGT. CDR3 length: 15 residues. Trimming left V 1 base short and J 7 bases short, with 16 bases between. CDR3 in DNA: TGTGCCAGCAGTGAAGATAACAGAAGGTCGAATGAAGCTTTCTTT. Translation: CASSEDNRRSNEAFF.

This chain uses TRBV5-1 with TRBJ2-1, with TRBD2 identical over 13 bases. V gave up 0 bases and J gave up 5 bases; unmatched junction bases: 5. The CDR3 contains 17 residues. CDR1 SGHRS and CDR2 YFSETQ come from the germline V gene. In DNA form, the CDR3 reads TGCGCCAGCAGCTTGGGGCCCGGGACTAGCGGGGACAATGAGCAGTTCTTC. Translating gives CASSLGPGTSGDNEQFF.

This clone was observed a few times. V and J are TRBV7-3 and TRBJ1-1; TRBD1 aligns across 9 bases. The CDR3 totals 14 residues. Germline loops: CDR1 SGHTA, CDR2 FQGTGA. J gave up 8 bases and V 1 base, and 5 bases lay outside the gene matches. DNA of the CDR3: TGTGCCAGCAGCTTAAACCCGGGACAGGGCGAAGCTTTCTTT. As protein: CASSLNPGQGEAFF. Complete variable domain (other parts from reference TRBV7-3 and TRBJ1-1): GAGVSQTPSNKVTEKGKYVELRCDPISGHTALYWYRQSLGQGPEFLIYFQGTGAADDSGLPNDRFFAVRPEGSVSTLKIQRTERGDSAVYLCASSLNPGQGEAFFGQGTRLTVV.

The CDR3 sequence is CASSLYRGLGEQYF. CDR3 DNA: TGTGCCAGCAGTCTGTACAGGGGGCTAGGGGAGCAGTACTTC. This chain joins TRBV28 and TRBJ2-7; 9 nucleotides agree with TRBD1. The CDR3 consists of 14 residues. The germline V gene encodes CDR1 MDHEN and CDR2 SYDVKM. The ends lost 5 bases at V and 7 bases at J; junction bases unmatched: 9.

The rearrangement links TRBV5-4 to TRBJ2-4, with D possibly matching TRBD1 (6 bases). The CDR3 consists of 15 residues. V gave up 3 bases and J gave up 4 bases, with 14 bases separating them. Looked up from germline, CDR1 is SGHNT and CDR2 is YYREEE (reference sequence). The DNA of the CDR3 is TGTGCCAGCAGCTGGTCCAAGACAGGAAAAAACATTCAGTACTTC. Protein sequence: CASSWSKTGKNIQYF.

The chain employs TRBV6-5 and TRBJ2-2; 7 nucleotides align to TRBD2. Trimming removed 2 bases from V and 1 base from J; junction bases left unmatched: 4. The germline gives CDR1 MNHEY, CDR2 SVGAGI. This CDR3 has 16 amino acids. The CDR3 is CASSYTQRGNTGELFF. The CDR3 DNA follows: TGTGCCAGCAGTTACACCCAGCGGGGGAACACCGGGGAGCTGTTTTTT.

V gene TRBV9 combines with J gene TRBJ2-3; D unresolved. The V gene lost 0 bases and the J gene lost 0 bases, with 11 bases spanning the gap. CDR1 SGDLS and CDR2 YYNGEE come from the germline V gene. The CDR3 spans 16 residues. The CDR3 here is CASSVASVRSTDTQYF. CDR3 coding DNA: TGTGCCAGCAGCGTAGCCTCGGTCAGGAGCACAGATACGCAGTATTTT.

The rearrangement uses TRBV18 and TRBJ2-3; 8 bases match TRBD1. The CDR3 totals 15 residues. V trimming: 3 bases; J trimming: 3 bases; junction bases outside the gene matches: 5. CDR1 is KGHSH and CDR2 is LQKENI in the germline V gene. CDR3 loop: CASSPRTGITDTQYF. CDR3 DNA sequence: TGTGCCAGCTCACCTCGGACAGGGATTACAGATACGCAGTATTTT.

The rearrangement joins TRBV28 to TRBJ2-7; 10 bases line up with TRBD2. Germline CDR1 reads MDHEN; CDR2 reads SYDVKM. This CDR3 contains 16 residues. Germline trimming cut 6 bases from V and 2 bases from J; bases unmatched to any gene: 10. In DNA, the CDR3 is TGTGCCAGCAGCCGCTTGGGGACTAGCGTACCCTACGAGCAGTACTTC. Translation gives CASSRLGTSVPYEQYF.

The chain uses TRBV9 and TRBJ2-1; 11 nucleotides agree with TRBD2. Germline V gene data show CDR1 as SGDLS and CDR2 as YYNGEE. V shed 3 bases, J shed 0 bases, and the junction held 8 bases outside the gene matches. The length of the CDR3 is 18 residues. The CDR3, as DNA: TGTGCCAGCAGCGGAAAAACTAGCGGGGGATTCTCCTACAATGAGCAGTTCTTC. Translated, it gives CASSGKTSGGFSYNEQFF.

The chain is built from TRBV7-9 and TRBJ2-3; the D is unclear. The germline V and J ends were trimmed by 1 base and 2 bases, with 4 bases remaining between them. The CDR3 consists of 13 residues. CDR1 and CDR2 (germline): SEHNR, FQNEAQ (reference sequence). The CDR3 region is CASSLDFTDTQYF. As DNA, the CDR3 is TGTGCCAGCAGCTTAGACTTCACAGATACGCAGTATTTT.

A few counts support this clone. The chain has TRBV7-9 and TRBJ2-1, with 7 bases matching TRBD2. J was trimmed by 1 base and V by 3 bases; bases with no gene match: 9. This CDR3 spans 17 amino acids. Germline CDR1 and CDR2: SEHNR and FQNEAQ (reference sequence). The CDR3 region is CASSLDDLADSYNEQFF. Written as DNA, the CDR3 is TGTGCCAGCAGCTTGGACGACCTAGCGGATTCCTACAATGAGCAGTTCTTC.

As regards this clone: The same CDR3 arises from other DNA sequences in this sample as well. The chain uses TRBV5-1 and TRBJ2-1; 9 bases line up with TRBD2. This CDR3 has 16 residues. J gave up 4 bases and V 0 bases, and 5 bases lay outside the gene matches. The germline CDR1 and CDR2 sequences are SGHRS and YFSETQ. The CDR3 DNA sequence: TGCGCCAGCAGCTTGGTTCCTAGCGGGGATTACAATGAGCAGTTCTTC. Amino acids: CASSLVPSGDYNEQFF.

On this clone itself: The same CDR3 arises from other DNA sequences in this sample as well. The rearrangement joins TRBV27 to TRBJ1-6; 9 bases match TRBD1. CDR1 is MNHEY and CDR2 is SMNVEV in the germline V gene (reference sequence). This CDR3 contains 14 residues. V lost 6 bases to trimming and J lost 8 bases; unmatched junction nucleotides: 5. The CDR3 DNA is TGTGCCAGCAGCCCCGGGACAGGGTATTCACCCCTCCACTTT. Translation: CASSPGTGYSPLHF.

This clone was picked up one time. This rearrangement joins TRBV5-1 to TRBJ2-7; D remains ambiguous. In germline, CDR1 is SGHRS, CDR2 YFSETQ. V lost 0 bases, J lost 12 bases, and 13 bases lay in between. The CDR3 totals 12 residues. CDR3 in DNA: TGCGCCAGCAGCTTGGCTCAGGATAGTTTGTACTTC. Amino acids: CASSLAQDSLYF.

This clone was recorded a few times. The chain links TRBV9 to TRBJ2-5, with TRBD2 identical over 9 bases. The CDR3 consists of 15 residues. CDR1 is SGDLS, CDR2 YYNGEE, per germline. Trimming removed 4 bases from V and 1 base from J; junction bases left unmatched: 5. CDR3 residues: CASSFGTSFQETQYF. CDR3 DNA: TGTGCCAGCAGCTTTGGGACTAGCTTCCAAGAGACCCAGTACTTC.

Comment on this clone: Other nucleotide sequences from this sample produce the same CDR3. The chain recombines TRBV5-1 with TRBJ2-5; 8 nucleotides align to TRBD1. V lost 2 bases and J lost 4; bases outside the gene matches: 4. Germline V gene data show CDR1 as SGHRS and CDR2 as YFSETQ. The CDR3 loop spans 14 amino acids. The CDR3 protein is CASSLGQGGETQYF. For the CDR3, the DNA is TGCGCCAGCAGCTTAGGACAGGGTGGAGAGACCCAGTACTTC.

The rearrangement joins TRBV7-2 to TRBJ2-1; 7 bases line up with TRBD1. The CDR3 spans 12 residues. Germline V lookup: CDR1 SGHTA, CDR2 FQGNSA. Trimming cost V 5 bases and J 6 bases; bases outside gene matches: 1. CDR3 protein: CASSRTGNEQFF. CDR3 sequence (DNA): TGTGCCAGCAGCCGGACAGGCAATGAGCAGTTCTTC.

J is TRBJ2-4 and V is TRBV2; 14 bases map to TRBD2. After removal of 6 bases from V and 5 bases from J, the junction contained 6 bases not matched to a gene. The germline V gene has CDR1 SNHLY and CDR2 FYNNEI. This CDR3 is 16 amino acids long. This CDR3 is CASRWGTSGGQNIQYF. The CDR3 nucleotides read TGTGCCAGCAGATGGGGGACTAGCGGGGGCCAAAACATTCAGTACTTC.